This T cell receptor (beta chain) comes out of a study of early T cells in non-severe SARS-CoV-2 infection. This CDR3 is built from 13 residues. V was clipped by 2 bases and J by 6 bases, with 10 bases between them. Germline CDR1 MNHEY, CDR2 SVGAGI. As part of library construction, unique molecular identifiers were attached to individual cDNA molecules. From the 5' RACE reads, TCRdb called clonotypes with MiXCR, one entry per CDR3 protein. The repertoire consists of about 110,000 distinct CDR3 sequences, with roughly 12% occurring once and the leading ten covering less than 3.5%. Many counts were recorded for this clonotype. Its antigen is currently unknown. Study results and limitations: Clonotype matching in VDJdb favored anti-spike CD8 responses and did not capture private and CD4 specificities.

Sequenced input: whole blood. The clonotype comes from an adult who was a healthcare worker with PCR-confirmed SARS-CoV-2 infection or an uninfected control (not recorded which). This sequence joins TRBV6-5 and TRBJ1-1; D is unresolved. The chain's CDR3 is CASSYLARSEAFF. In DNA form, the CDR3 reads TGTGCCAGCAGTTACCTGGCTAGGTCTGAAGCTTTCTTT.